A single sample is the source of the 31 T cell receptor beta chains below, sequenced in a study of blood T cell repertoires in COVID-19. TCRdb's copy holds only in-frame clones and misses some; the assay was immunoSEQ multiplex PCR. The repertoire holds 97,000 or so clones, with less than 95% as singletons. Sequencing input: peripheral blood. Source of these receptors: a man aged 60 to 69 with acute or convalescent COVID-19.

The rearrangement links TRBV18 to TRBJ2-1, with D possibly TRBD1 on 5 matching bases. Trimming cost V 5 bases and J 7 bases, with 18 bases left between them. CDR3 length: 15 amino acids. Looked up from germline, CDR1 is KGHSH and CDR2 is LQKENI. The CDR3 sequence: CASSASFAGMNEQFF. The CDR3 region has the DNA TGTGCCAGCTCAGCCTCATTCGCAGGGATGAATGAGCAGTTCTTC.

This chain uses TRBV12-3 or TRBV12-4 with TRBJ1-2; TRBD1 matches at 8 bases. V shed 6 bases and J 7 bases; nucleotides not matched to a gene: 7. The CDR3 extends over 13 amino acids. The CDR3 reads CASSSRQGIGYTF. The CDR3 nucleotides are TGTGCCAGCAGCTCGAGACAGGGGATTGGCTACACCTTC.

The chain joins TRBV6-5 to TRBJ1-1; D is uncertain. The V end was cut by 8 bases, the J end by 1 base, with 11 bases between. The germline CDR1 and CDR2 sequences are MNHEY and SVGAGI. The CDR3 is 13 residues long. In DNA form, the CDR3 reads TGTGCCAGCCTGGGAGTAAGGAACACTGAAGCTTTCTTT. Encoded protein: CASLGVRNTEAFF.

This chain uses TRBV5-4 with TRBJ1-1; TRBD1 is a possible D gene (6 bases). Trimming took off 4 bases at V and 0 bases at J, with 13 bases between the two ends. Germline CDR1 and CDR2: SGHNT and YYREEE (reference sequence). The CDR3 spans 15 residues. The CDR3 nucleotides are TGTGCCAGCAGCCCACGGACAGAGATGAACACTGAAGCTTTCTTT. It is translated as CASSPRTEMNTEAFF. The full variable domain, rest sourced from reference TRBV5-4 and TRBJ1-1, is ETGVTQSPTHLIKTRGQQVTLRCSSQSGHNTVSWYQQALGQGPQFIFQYYREEENGRGNFPPRFSGLQFPNYSSELNVNALELDDSALYLCASSPRTEMNTEAFFGQGTRLTVV.

The V gene is TRBV10-3, the J gene TRBJ2-1, with 10 bases matching TRBD2. The junction had 18 bases not matched to a gene; V was cut back by 10 bases and J by 0 bases. Germline V lookup: CDR1 ENHRY, CDR2 SYGVKD. CDR3 length: 19 amino acids. CDR3 sequence (DNA): TGTGCCACCTTAGATAGGACTAGCGGCCGATCTAGCTCCTACAATGAGCAGTTCTTC. This translates into CATLDRTSGRSSSYNEQFF.

V gene TRBV11-2 combines with J gene TRBJ1-1; D perhaps matches TRBD1 (5 bases). This CDR3 comprises 16 residues. The germline gives CDR1 SGHAT, CDR2 FQNNGV. Trimming shortened V by 2 bases and J by 5 bases, and 18 bases separated the two germline ends. The CDR3, as DNA: TGTGCCAGCAGCTTATTAGGAGCAGGGAAAAAGACTGAAGCTTTCTTT. Protein product: CASSLLGAGKKTEAFF.

The chain combines TRBV19 with TRBJ1-5; tentatively, D is TRBD1 (6 bases). This CDR3 has 15 residues. CDR1 and CDR2 (germline): LNHDA, SQIVND (reference sequence). Trimming cost V 0 bases and J 3 bases, with 9 bases left between them. DNA for the CDR3: TGTGCCAGTAGTATAGAACAGGGTCACAATCAGCCCCAGCATTTT. This sequence encodes CASSIEQGHNQPQHF.

The chain links TRBV2 to TRBJ2-2; TRBD2 agrees at 11 bases. CDR1 is SNHLY and CDR2 is FYNNEI in the germline V gene. The length of the CDR3 is 15 residues. V lost 4 bases and J lost 6; bases outside the gene matches: 4. CDR3 bases: TGTGCCAGCAGTGGTAGCGGGGGGGCGTCCGGGGAGCTGTTTTTT. This encodes CASSGSGGASGELFF.

J is TRBJ1-1 and V is TRBV12-5, with 8 positions matching TRBD1. With 5 bases clipped from V and 6 bases from J, the junction kept 8 bases outside the gene matches. Germline V gives CDR1 LGHNT, CDR2 FRNRAP. The CDR3 extends over 14 amino acids. This CDR3 is CASGHGQGPAEAFF. The CDR3 coding sequence is TGTGCTAGTGGTCACGGACAGGGACCCGCTGAAGCTTTCTTT.

The chain carries TRBV6-1 and TRBJ2-1; no clear D gene. Between the trimmed V and J ends, which lost 2 bases and 5 bases, there was a span of 10 bases. The CDR3 loop spans 14 amino acids. Germline V CDR1 and CDR2: MNHNS, SASEGT. This CDR3 is CASSENRNNNEQFF. Written as DNA, the CDR3 is TGTGCCAGCAGTGAAAATCGCAACAACAATGAGCAGTTCTTC.

V is TRBV7-9 and J is TRBJ1-1, with D possibly TRBD1 on 5 matching bases. Trimming stripped 3 bases from V and 4 bases from J, with 12 bases between. The germline gives CDR1 SEHNR, CDR2 FQNEAQ (reference sequence). The CDR3 extends over 14 amino acids. The CDR3 protein is CASSFPGVTTEAFF. CDR3 sequence (DNA): TGTGCCAGCAGCTTCCCGGGGGTTACCACTGAAGCTTTCTTT.

This clone showed up just once. The rearrangement links TRBV19 to TRBJ2-7; 7 bases fit TRBD1. Germline V gives CDR1 LNHDA, CDR2 SQIVND (reference sequence). The CDR3 length is 16 residues. V was clipped by 3 bases and J by 2 bases; unmatched bases: 10. The CDR3 nucleotides read TGTGCCAGTAGTATGGCCGGGACAGCGATAACCTACGAGCAGTACTTC. Translation: CASSMAGTAITYEQYF. The full variable domain, in which reference TRBV19 and TRBJ2-7 provide the parts outside the CDR3, is DGGITQSPKYLFRKEGQNVTLSCEQNLNHDAMYWYRQDPGQGLRLIYYSQIVNDFQKGDIAEGYSVSREKKESFPLTVTSAQKNPTAFYLCASSMAGTAITYEQYFGPGTRLTVT.

This chain uses TRBV3-1 (or the pseudogene TRBV3-2) with TRBJ1-4, with D hard to call. CDR3 length: 13 amino acids. Per germline, CDR1 LGHDT and CDR2 YNNKEL (reference sequence). Trimming stripped 2 bases from V and 17 bases from J, with 18 bases between. CDR3 protein: CASSQRGAERIFF. The CDR3 DNA reads TGTGCCAGCAGCCAAAGAGGCGCTGAGAGGATATTTTTT.

This chain uses TRBV24-1 with TRBJ2-3; 14 positions agree with TRBD2. Germline lookup yields CDR1 KGHDR and CDR2 SFDVKD. The CDR3 sequence is 16 residues long. Trimming took 2 bases from V and 8 from J; bases not matched to a gene: 5. The CDR3 here is CATSDWTSGGIGTQYF. CDR3 sequence (DNA): TGTGCCACCAGTGATTGGACTAGCGGGGGGATCGGTACGCAGTATTTT.

The J gene is TRBJ1-1, the V gene TRBV2; D unresolved. CDR3 size: 14 residues. The V and J ends lost 4 bases and 1 base respectively, with 10 bases between them. Germline V gene sequence: CDR1 SNHLY, CDR2 FYNNEI. DNA for the CDR3: TGTGCCAGCAGTGTTCTAGTTGGGAACACTGAAGCTTTCTTT. It specifies CASSVLVGNTEAFF.

This clone was observed a single time. This chain connects TRBV7-2 to TRBJ1-1; no firm D call. CDR1 is SGHTA and CDR2 is FQGNSA in the germline V gene. CDR3 length: 14 amino acids. The ends were cut back, 7 bases at V and 2 bases at J, with 14 bases in the middle. The CDR3 protein is CASKPPPGNTEAFF. DNA of the CDR3: TGTGCCAGCAAACCCCCCCCGGGAAACACTGAAGCTTTCTTT.

V is TRBV5-6 and J is TRBJ2-6; TRBD1 is a possible D gene (5 bases). The CDR3 is made up of 16 amino acids. V gave up 7 bases and J gave up 2 bases, with 16 bases separating them. Germline loops: CDR1 SGHDT, CDR2 YYEEEE. CDR3 protein: CASEARGAAGANVLTF. Here the CDR3 DNA reads TGTGCCAGCGAAGCTCGTGGGGCGGCTGGGGCCAACGTCCTGACTTTC.

The chain uses TRBV3-1 (or the pseudogene TRBV3-2) and TRBJ1-1, with a possible D match to TRBD1 (6 bases). V lost 4 bases and J 10 bases, leaving 13 bases between the germline ends. This CDR3 is built from 12 residues. CDR1 and CDR2 (germline): LGHDT, YNNKEL (reference sequence). As DNA, the CDR3 is TGTGCCAGCAGCCCCCAAAAGGGGGTAGCTTTCTTT. It yields the protein CASSPQKGVAFF.

The chain is built from TRBV10-1 and TRBJ2-1; TRBD1 aligns across 7 bases. This CDR3 contains 15 residues. Germline assignment: CDR1 WNHNN and CDR2 SYGVQD (reference sequence). The V segment lost 3 bases and the J segment 4 bases; nucleotides outside the gene matches: 6. CDR3 coding DNA: TGCGCCAGCAGTGAAGACAGGGTAAAGTACAATGAGCAGTTCTTC. Protein product: CASSEDRVKYNEQFF.

This chain joins TRBV29-1 and TRBJ1-1; 10 bases line up with TRBD1. Looked up from germline, CDR1 is SQVTM and CDR2 is ANQGSEA. The CDR3 spans 14 residues. V was clipped by 5 bases and J by 6 bases; unmatched bases: 9. The CDR3 bases are TGCAGCGTTCTTCCGGGACAGGGGTTCGCTGAAGCTTTCTTT. It is translated as CSVLPGQGFAEAFF.

The V call is TRBV10-3, the J call TRBJ1-2; D remains ambiguous. The CDR3 contains 12 residues. Trimming shortened V by 8 bases and J by 4 bases, and 11 bases separated the two germline ends. In germline, CDR1 is ENHRY, CDR2 SYGVKD. The CDR3 bases are TGTGCCATCCCGAGGAGCTCCTATGGCTACACCTTC. This encodes CAIPRSSYGYTF.

This chain uses TRBV19 with TRBJ1-4, with unresolved D. V gave up 6 bases and J gave up 11 bases, with 16 bases separating them. CDR3 length: 13 amino acids. Germline CDR1 LNHDA, CDR2 SQIVND (reference sequence). Here the CDR3 DNA reads TGTGCCAGTAGATCGGGGTCGTTAGGGAAACTGTTTTTT. This sequence encodes CASRSGSLGKLFF.

The V call is TRBV3-1 (or the pseudogene TRBV3-2), the J call TRBJ1-2; 9 bases map to TRBD1. J was trimmed by 0 bases and V by 4 bases; bases with no gene match: 0. There are 14 residues in the CDR3. Looked up from germline, CDR1 is LGHDT and CDR2 is YNNKEL (reference sequence). CDR3 DNA: TGTGCCAGCAGCCGACAGGGGGCTAACTATGGCTACACCTTC. Translation gives CASSRQGANYGYTF.

This chain joins TRBV19 and TRBJ2-7, with 7 bases lining up with TRBD1. V lost 10 bases and J lost 0; bases outside the gene matches: 6. The CDR3 loop spans 13 amino acids. The germline V gene encodes CDR1 LNHDA and CDR2 SQIVND (reference sequence). The CDR3 DNA reads as TGTGCCACCGGGACAGAACTCTCCTACGAGCAGTACTTC. Its translation: CATGTELSYEQYF.

CDR3 residues: CASGLVGRPNEKLFF. CDR3 coding DNA: TGTGCTAGTGGTTTGGTTGGCAGGCCGAATGAAAAACTGTTTTTT. The rearrangement joins TRBV12-5 to TRBJ1-4; no reliable D call. The CDR3 length is 15 residues. The V and J ends lost 0 bases and 5 bases respectively, with 10 bases between them. The germline gives CDR1 LGHNT, CDR2 FRNRAP.

The genes are TRBV5-1 and TRBJ1-1, with 8 bases lining up with TRBD1. J was trimmed by 1 base and V by 6 bases; bases with no gene match: 8. The CDR3 contains 15 residues. Germline CDR1 SGHRS, CDR2 YFSETQ. In DNA, the CDR3 is TGCGCCAGCAAAACAGGGGGAGTGGGGAACACTGAAGCTTTCTTT. Translating it yields CASKTGGVGNTEAFF.

The chain carries TRBV5-3 and TRBJ1-6; D unclear. Being an ORF, TRBV5-3 has a function that is uncertain. The CDR3 totals 14 residues. Trimming took 1 base from V and 10 from J, leaving 12 bases between them. This chain's CDR3 is CARSLPVVRSPLHF. Here the CDR3 DNA reads TGTGCCAGAAGCTTGCCCGTCGTTAGATCACCCCTCCACTTT.

The chain carries TRBV2 and TRBJ2-1, with 8 bases aligning to TRBD1. Unmatched junction bases numbered 10, after V lost 6 bases and J lost 6 bases. The CDR3 spans 15 residues. Germline CDR1 reads SNHLY; CDR2 reads FYNNEI. CDR3 region: CASSPGQVQANEQFF. The CDR3 nucleotides are TGTGCCAGCAGCCCGGGACAGGTCCAGGCCAATGAGCAGTTCTTC.

V is TRBV6-5 and J is TRBJ2-1; 12 bases map to TRBD2. V was clipped by 5 bases and J by 5 bases; unmatched bases: 1. This CDR3 has 14 amino acids. Germline V CDR1 and CDR2: MNHEY, SVGAGI. As DNA, the CDR3 is TGTGCCAGCAGTCGGACTAGCGGGGACAATGAGCAGTTCTTC. This translates into CASSRTSGDNEQFF.

The J gene is TRBJ2-5, the V gene TRBV9; D is undetermined. The length of the CDR3 is 14 residues. Germline CDR1 reads SGDLS; CDR2 reads YYNGEE. Trimming took off 0 bases at V and 5 bases at J, with 11 bases between the two ends. The CDR3 DNA follows: TGTGCCAGCAGCGTAGCTAACGATTGGGAGACCCAGTACTTC. Residues: CASSVANDWETQYF.

As concerns this clone: At the DNA level, this CDR3 is encoded by other sequences in the same sample as well. This chain connects TRBV11-3 to TRBJ2-6; D not resolved. Per the germline V gene, CDR1 is SGHNT and CDR2 is YENEEA. Trimming removed 1 base at V and 1 base at J, with 8 bases between. The CDR3 has 16 residues. The chain's CDR3 is CASSLGTGSGANVLTF. CDR3 in DNA: TGTGCCAGCAGCTTAGGTACCGGGTCTGGGGCCAACGTCCTGACTTTC.